This T cell receptor beta chain emerged from a study of blood T cell repertoires in COVID-19. Whole-study context: Samples of COVID-19 (acute and convalescent) were obtained from the United States, Italy and Spain. PBMCs, B-cell-depleted T cells, or T cells were the source of the cDNA or gDNA that made up the material.

This CDR3 is built from 14 residues. V lost 6 bases, J lost 6 bases, and 18 bases lay in between. Germline loops: CDR1 MNHEY, CDR2 SMNVEV (reference sequence). TCRdb keeps only in-frame clones here, not all; method: immunoSEQ multiplex PCR. The table has 250,000 to 350,000 clones, over 75% seen once. Sample: peripheral blood. The gene calls are TRBV27 and TRBJ2-7; D is perhaps TRBD2 (5 bases). The source is a woman aged 30 to 39 with COVID-19, enrolled during active disease. The DNA of the CDR3 is TGTGCCAGCAGATCACCACTAGGAATTGGCGAGCAGTACTTC. Its translation: CASRSPLGIGEQYF.